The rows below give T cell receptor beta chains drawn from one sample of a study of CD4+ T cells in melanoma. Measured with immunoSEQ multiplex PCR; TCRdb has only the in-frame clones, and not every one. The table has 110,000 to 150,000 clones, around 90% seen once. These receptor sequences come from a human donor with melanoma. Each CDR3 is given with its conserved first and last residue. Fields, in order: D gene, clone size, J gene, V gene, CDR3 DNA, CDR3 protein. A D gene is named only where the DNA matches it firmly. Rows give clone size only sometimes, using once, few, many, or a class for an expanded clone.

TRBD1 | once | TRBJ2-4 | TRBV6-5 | TGTGCCAGCAAGCCGCTGACAGGGGCAAACATTCAGTACTTC | CASKPLTGANIQYF
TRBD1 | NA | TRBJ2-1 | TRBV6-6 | TGTGCCAGCATCGAGAAACCGGGACAGGGATCGAATGAGCAGTTCTTC | CASIEKPGQGSNEQFF
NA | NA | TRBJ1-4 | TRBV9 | TGTGCCAGCAGCGCAGGAGGGGCGCGGAGTGAAAAACTGTTTTTT | CASSAGGARSEKLFF
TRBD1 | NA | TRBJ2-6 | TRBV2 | TGTGCCAGCAGCCAGGGGGCTGGGGCCAACGTCCTGACTTTC | CASSQGAGANVLTF
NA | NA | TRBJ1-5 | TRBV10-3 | TGTGCCATCAGTGAGTTTCTAATGAGCAATCAGCCCCAGCATTTT | CAISEFLMSNQPQHF
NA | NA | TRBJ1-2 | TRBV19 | TGTGCCAGTAGGACCGGCGGAGTAAACTATGGCTACACCTTC | CASRTGGVNYGYTF
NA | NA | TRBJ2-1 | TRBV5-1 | TGCGCCAGCAGCTTGGGGGACTTAGCCTACAATGAGCAGTTCTTC | CASSLGDLAYNEQFF
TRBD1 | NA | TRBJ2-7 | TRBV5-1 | TGCGCCAGCAGCTTGGGGACAGGGGGCTTCGACGAGCAGTACTTC | CASSLGTGGFDEQYF
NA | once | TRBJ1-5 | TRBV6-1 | TGTGCCACCGATCCCGACGGGACCCGGAAGGGGATCCAGCATTTT | CATDPDGTRKGIQHF
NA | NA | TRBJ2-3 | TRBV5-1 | TGCGCCAGCAGTCAAGAAAGACGGATCCCCGCAGATACGCAGTATTTT | CASSQERRIPADTQYF
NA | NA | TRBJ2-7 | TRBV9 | TGTGCCAGCAGCGTAACCACAGCGAACTACGAGCAGTACTTC | CASSVTTANYEQYF
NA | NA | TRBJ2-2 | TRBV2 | TGTGCCGGCTCACGGGGCGGGGGCGACACCGGGGAGCTGTTTTTT | CAGSRGGGDTGELFF
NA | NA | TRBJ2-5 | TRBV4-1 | TGCGCCAGCAGCCAAGAAGCAGGGGCCTCTTTCCAAGAGACCCAGTACTTC | CASSQEAGASFQETQYF
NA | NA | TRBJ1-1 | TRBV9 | TGTGCCAGCAGCCCCGGCTCGGTGGTAGCTGAAGCTTTCTTT | CASSPGSVVAEAFF
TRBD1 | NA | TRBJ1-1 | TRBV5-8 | TGTGCCAGCAGCCGGACGGCCTGGGACAGAACGAACACTGAAGCTTTCTTT | CASSRTAWDRTNTEAFF
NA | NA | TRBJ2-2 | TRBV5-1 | TGCGCCAGCAGCTTGGAGACGGCGAACACCGGGGAGCTGTTTTTT | CASSLETANTGELFF
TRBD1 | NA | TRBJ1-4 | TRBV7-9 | TGTGCCAGCAGCTTAGTCGACAGGGAGGGGTCTAATGAAAAACTGTTTTTT | CASSLVDREGSNEKLFF
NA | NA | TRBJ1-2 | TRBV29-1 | TGCAGCGGAGGGGGGACTCGTGACTACACCTTC | CSGGGTRDYTF
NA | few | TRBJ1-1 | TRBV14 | TGTGCCAGCAGCCAATACCAGGGCTTGAGGACTGAAGCTTTCTTT | CASSQYQGLRTEAFF
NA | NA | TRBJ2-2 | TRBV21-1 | TGTGCCAGCAGCGTACCGGATTGGAGGTGGGTATTGAACACCGGGGAGCTGTTTTTT | CASSVPDWRWVLNTGELFF
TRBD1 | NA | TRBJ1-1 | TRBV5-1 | TGCGCCAGCAGCTTGGCCTGGACAGGGGTTAACACTGAAGCTTTCTTT | CASSLAWTGVNTEAFF
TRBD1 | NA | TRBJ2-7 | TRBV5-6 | TGTGCCAGCGCATCGTTTACAGGACAGGGGAGTTACGAGCAGTACTTC | CASASFTGQGSYEQYF
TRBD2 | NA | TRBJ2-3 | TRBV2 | TGTGCCAGCAGCTTTAGCGGGGGGGCGGAAGATACGCAGTATTTT | CASSFSGGAEDTQYF
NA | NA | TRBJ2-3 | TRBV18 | TGTGCCAGCTCACCACCTGCTAGAACAGATACGCAGTATTTT | CASSPPARTDTQYF
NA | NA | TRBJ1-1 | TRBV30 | TGTGCCTGGAGTGTCACCAACGAAGGCACTGAAGCTTTCTTT | CAWSVTNEGTEAFF
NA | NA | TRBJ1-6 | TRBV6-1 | TGTGCCAGCAGTGGGACCACAGCGAATTCACCCCTCCACTTT | CASSGTTANSPLHF
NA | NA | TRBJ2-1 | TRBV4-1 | TGCGCCAGTAGCCAAGAAGTCGGGGGGCACTACAATGAGCAGTTCTTC | CASSQEVGGHYNEQFF
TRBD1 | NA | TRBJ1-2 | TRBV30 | TGTGCCTGGAGCGCGGACAGGGCCGGCTATGGCTACACCTTC | CAWSADRAGYGYTF
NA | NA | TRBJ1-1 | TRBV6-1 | TGTGCCAGCAGACTCCTGGGGAACACTGAAGCTTTCTTT | CASRLLGNTEAFF
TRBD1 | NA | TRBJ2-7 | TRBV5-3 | TGTGCCAGAAGCACGGGACAGGGCCAGTCCTACGAGCAGTACTTC | CARSTGQGQSYEQYF
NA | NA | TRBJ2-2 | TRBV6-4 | TGTGCCAGCAGCGTCGAGGAGGGAACCGGGGAGCTGTTTTTT | CASSVEEGTGELFF
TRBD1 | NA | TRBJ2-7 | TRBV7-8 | TGTGCCAGCAGCTTAGCGGGACAGGGTTCCGAGCAGTACTTC | CASSLAGQGSEQYF
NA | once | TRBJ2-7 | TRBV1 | TGCACCAGCAGCCACGATGGGAACGAGCAGTACTTC | CTSSHDGNEQYF
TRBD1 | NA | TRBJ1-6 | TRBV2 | TGTGCCAGGTCTTCGACAGGGAGAAATTCACCCCTCCACTTT | CARSSTGRNSPLHF
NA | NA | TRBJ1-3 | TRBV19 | TGTGCCAGTAGTCCCGATTTAAAACCGGTAAAATTT | CASSPDLKPVKF
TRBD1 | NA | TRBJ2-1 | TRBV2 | TGTGCCAGCAGGCTACAGGGGGCAGGAGAGCAGTTCTTC | CASRLQGAGEQFF
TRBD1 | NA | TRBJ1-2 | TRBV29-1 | TGCAGCGTTAGCAACCTCGGGACAGGCCTTGGCTACACCTTC | CSVSNLGTGLGYTF
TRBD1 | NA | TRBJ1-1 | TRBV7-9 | TGTGCCAGCAGCTCATGGGACAGGGGCCCTGAAGCTTTCTTT | CASSSWDRGPEAFF
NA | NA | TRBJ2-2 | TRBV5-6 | TGTGCCAGCAGCTTGGGAGCAACCCAGGTCGGGGAGCTGTTTTTT | CASSLGATQVGELFF
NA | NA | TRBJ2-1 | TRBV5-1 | TGCGCCAGCAGCTTGGTAGTCGACGGGGCGGAGTTCTTC | CASSLVVDGAEFF
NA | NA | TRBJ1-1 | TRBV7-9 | TGTGCCAGCAGCCCCTGGGACGGGAACACTGAAGCTTTCTTT | CASSPWDGNTEAFF
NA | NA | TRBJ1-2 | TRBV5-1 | TGCGCCAGCAGCTTGTACACATCAGATGGCTACACCTTC | CASSLYTSDGYTF
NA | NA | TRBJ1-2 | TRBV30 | TGTGCCTGGAGTACGCGGACAGCCTATGGCTACACCTTC | CAWSTRTAYGYTF
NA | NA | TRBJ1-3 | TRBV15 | TGTGCCACCAGCGCTATCGGTTCTGGAAACACCATATATTTT | CATSAIGSGNTIYF
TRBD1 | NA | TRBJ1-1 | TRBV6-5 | TGTGCCAGCAGCAGAAAGAGACAGGGGGCGACTGAAGCTTTCTTT | CASSRKRQGATEAFF
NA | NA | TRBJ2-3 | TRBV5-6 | TGTGCCAGCACTTCAGGGGGGAAGAGCACAGATACGCAGTATTTT | CASTSGGKSTDTQYF